This TCR beta chain was found in a study of blood T cell repertoires in COVID-19. Whole-study context: The United States, Italy and Spain supplied acute and convalescent COVID-19 samples. Nucleic acid was either cDNA or gDNA, and it came from T cells, B-cell-depleted T cells, or PBMCs.

As handled by the study authors: Nucleated cell number was recorded as an estimate derived from reference gene primer amplification. Libraries were prepared by immunoSEQ multiplex PCR; TCRdb keeps only in-frame clonotypes and omits some of them. V and J calls and clone size are copied from that table; D and trimming were computed from the DNA. The profile shows around 220,000 clones, roughly 89% of them singletons. Clinical history reported by participants formed the basis on which cohorts were assigned. V was trimmed by 1 base and J by 15 bases, leaving 12 bases between them. Germline CDR1 reads SEHNR; CDR2 reads FQNEAQ (reference sequence). This CDR3 has 12 amino acids.

The source of this sequence is a man under 40 who had been exposed to COVID-19. Input material: PBMCs or T cells enriched from blood (not recorded which). The chain links TRBV7-9 to TRBJ1-4, with a possible D match to TRBD1 (6 bases). This chain's CDR3 is CASSLEEGDVFF. In DNA form, the CDR3 reads TGTGCCAGCAGCTTAGAAGAGGGGGACGTGTTTTTT.